The 5 T cell receptor beta chains given below trace back to one sample, sequenced in a study of cytotoxic CD8 clonotypes in ibrutinib-treated CLL. Sequencing was performed with immunoSEQ multiplex PCR; in TCRdb, only in-frame clones are kept and a portion is missing. The sample includes around 330,000 clones, over 60% of them seen just once. The sample here was PBMCs, taken after 36 months of ibrutinib treatment. The source is a human donor with chronic lymphocytic leukemia.

V usage is TRBV13 and J usage is TRBJ2-2; no definite D call. The CDR3 length is 17 residues. V lost 2 bases, J lost 6 bases, and 19 bases lay in between. Germline values: CDR1 PRHDT, CDR2 FYEKMQ (reference sequence). The CDR3 nucleotides read TGTGCCAGCAGCTTAAGAAATTCTGGGCTGATCGCCGGGGAGCTGTTTTTT. Amino acid sequence: CASSLRNSGLIAGELFF.

In this sample, this clone turned up a few times. V is TRBV4-1 and J is TRBJ2-2; perhaps D is TRBD1 or TRBD2 (6 bases each). Looked up from germline, CDR1 is MGHRA and CDR2 is YSYEKL. The CDR3 has 14 amino acids. Trimming pared 4 bases from V and 9 bases from J, leaving 15 bases between. This CDR3 reads CASSLLGGDRELFF. DNA for the CDR3: TGCGCCAGCAGCCTCCTGGGGGGCGACCGGGAGCTGTTTTTT.

The rearrangement uses TRBV10-3 and TRBJ1-1; 7 nucleotides align to TRBD1. The ends lost 2 bases at V and 1 base at J; junction bases unmatched: 7. From germline, CDR1 is ENHRY and CDR2 SYGVKD. The CDR3 sequence is 16 residues long. The CDR3 DNA reads as TGTGCCATCAGTGAGGCACCGGGACAGAAGAACACTGAAGCTTTCTTT. This codes for CAISEAPGQKNTEAFF.

The chain couples TRBV10-3 to TRBJ2-3; 12 positions match TRBD1. The CDR3 is 15 amino acids. The V segment lost 7 bases and the J segment 3 bases; nucleotides outside the gene matches: 5. The germline V gene encodes CDR1 ENHRY and CDR2 SYGVKD. CDR3 coding DNA: TGTGCCATCACCAGGGACAGGGGGCTGACAGATACGCAGTATTTT. Its protein is CAITRDRGLTDTQYF.

This sequence joins TRBV10-2 and TRBJ1-1; 8 nucleotides match TRBD1. The V segment lost 7 bases and the J segment 4 bases; nucleotides outside the gene matches: 11. The CDR3 is 15 amino acids. Per germline, CDR1 WSHSY and CDR2 SAAADI. CDR3: CASKTGAALGTEAFF. The CDR3 DNA reads as TGCGCCAGCAAGACAGGGGCGGCCCTTGGCACTGAAGCTTTCTTT.